Each of the 11 T cell receptor beta chains below was sequenced from the same sample in a study of blood T cell repertoires in COVID-19 (dated by TCRdb to about 2020). The library relied on the immunoSEQ multiplex PCR assay. In TCRdb, the immuneACCESS table is reduced to in-frame sequences with V and J assigned. These tables do not hold every clone; where another copy was compared, an unresolved V gene accounts for under half, and the others remain unexplained. This sample is represented by about 170,000 clones; 88% of them were singletons. In total, the top ten clones hold roughly 25% of the sample. Sequenced material: peripheral blood. These receptor sequences come from a man in his fifties or sixties with acute or convalescent COVID-19.

The rearrangement uses TRBV19 and TRBJ2-7; 9 bases agree with TRBD1. Germline V CDR1 and CDR2: LNHDA, SQIVND (reference sequence). Germline trimming cut 5 bases from V and 0 bases from J; bases unmatched to any gene: 5. The CDR3 spans 15 residues. The DNA of the CDR3 is TGTGCCAGTAGTGGGCCGGGACAGGGCTCCTACGAGCAGTACTTC. Residues: CASSGPGQGSYEQYF. Full variable domain (remainder filled in from reference TRBV19 and TRBJ2-7): DGGITQSPKYLFRKEGQNVTLSCEQNLNHDAMYWYRQDPGQGLRLIYYSQIVNDFQKGDIAEGYSVSREKKESFPLTVTSAQKNPTAFYLCASSGPGQGSYEQYFGPGTRLTVT.

V gene TRBV6-5 combines with J gene TRBJ2-2, with unresolved D. The CDR3 extends over 12 amino acids. V lost 6 bases and J 6 bases, leaving 8 bases between the germline ends. Per germline, CDR1 MNHEY and CDR2 SVGAGI. The CDR3 bases are TGTGCCAGCAGCCTTGGGCCCGGGGAGCTGTTTTTT. It is translated as CASSLGPGELFF.

This sequence joins TRBV14 and TRBJ2-7; a weak D match, TRBD1 (6 bases). The germline V and J ends were trimmed by 2 bases and 7 bases, with 12 bases remaining between them. The CDR3 length is 13 residues. Germline loops: CDR1 SGHDN, CDR2 FVKESK. Here the CDR3 DNA reads TGTGCCAGCAGCCAAAACAGGGTAGGAGAGCAGTACTTC. Its translation is CASSQNRVGEQYF. Drawing the rest from reference TRBV14 and TRBJ2-7, the complete variable domain is EAGVTQFPSHSVIEKGQTVTLRCDPISGHDNLYWYRRVMGKEIKFLLHFVKESKQDESGMPNNRFLAERTGGTYSTLKVQPAELEDSGVYFCASSQNRVGEQYFGPGTRLTVT.

As regards this clone: The same CDR3 also results from other DNA sequences found in this sample. The rearrangement joins TRBV9 to TRBJ1-1; 7 positions match TRBD1. Germline CDR1 SGDLS, CDR2 YYNGEE. The CDR3 is made up of 14 amino acids. The junction had 6 bases not matched to a gene; V was cut back by 4 bases and J by 3 bases. The CDR3: CASSPVGGHTEAFF. DNA for the CDR3: TGTGCCAGCAGCCCAGTAGGGGGCCACACTGAAGCTTTCTTT.

V gene TRBV12-5 combines with J gene TRBJ1-5; D gene unclear. Per germline, CDR1 LGHNT and CDR2 FRNRAP. V dropped 6 bases and J dropped 1 base, with 4 bases sitting between them. The CDR3 length is 12 residues. The DNA of the CDR3 is TGTGCTAGTGGACGGAGCAATCAGCCCCAGCATTTT. Translating gives CASGRSNQPQHF.

Only a few counts were recorded for this clone. The chain couples TRBV12-5 to TRBJ2-5; no firm D call. With 6 bases removed from V and 3 bases from J, the gap between germline ends came to 8 bases. The CDR3 is 12 amino acids. Germline V gene sequence: CDR1 LGHNT, CDR2 FRNRAP. CDR3 sequence: CASGATKETQYF. CDR3 DNA: TGTGCTAGTGGGGCGACAAAAGAGACCCAGTACTTC.

The chain recombines TRBV6-5 with TRBJ2-7; 8 nucleotides agree with TRBD1. CDR3 length equals 13 residues. The trim removed 8 bases at V and 1 base at J, leaving 4 bases unmatched. Germline values: CDR1 MNHEY, CDR2 SVGAGI. CDR3 sequence: CASDRGPSYEQYV. The DNA of the CDR3 is TGTGCCAGCGACAGGGGCCCTTCCTACGAGCAGTACGTC.

V and J are TRBV30 and TRBJ2-2; D perhaps matches TRBD1 (5 bases). The CDR3 has 15 amino acids. The germline V gene has CDR1 GTSNPN and CDR2 SVGIG (reference sequence). V was cut by 3 bases and J by 6 bases, with 17 bases left in between. The CDR3 sequence: CAWRVGAAPPGELFF. The DNA of the CDR3 is TGTGCCTGGAGGGTAGGGGCGGCCCCTCCCGGGGAGCTGTTTTTT.

The chain recombines TRBV5-3 with TRBJ1-3; D remains unclear. TRBV5-3 falls under the ORF class, with uncertain function. The V and J ends lost 4 bases and 0 bases respectively, with 11 bases between them. The CDR3 loop spans 15 amino acids. The CDR3 nucleotides are TGTGCCAGAAGCAGACGACGGGACTCTGGAAACACCATATATTTT. This translates into CARSRRRDSGNTIYF.

This chain uses TRBV5-8 with TRBJ2-2; 7 bases are a match to TRBD1. CDR1 and CDR2 (germline): SGHTS, YDEGEE. The CDR3 contains 17 residues. The V gene end was trimmed by 4 bases and the J gene end by 3 bases; junction bases not matched to a gene: 12. The DNA of the CDR3 is TGTGCCAGCAGCCAAGCCAGACAGGGCGGATACACCGGGGAGCTGTTTTTT. Translation gives CASSQARQGGYTGELFF.

This rearrangement joins TRBV5-6 to TRBJ1-4; D might be TRBD1 (5 bases). Trimming stripped 4 bases from V and 4 bases from J, with 23 bases between. The germline CDR1 and CDR2 sequences are SGHDT and YYEEEE. The CDR3 sequence is 18 residues long. This CDR3 reads CASSPQGQGGTYNEKLFF. Here the CDR3 DNA reads TGTGCCAGCAGCCCCCAAGGGCAGGGTGGTACTTATAATGAAAAACTGTTTTTT.